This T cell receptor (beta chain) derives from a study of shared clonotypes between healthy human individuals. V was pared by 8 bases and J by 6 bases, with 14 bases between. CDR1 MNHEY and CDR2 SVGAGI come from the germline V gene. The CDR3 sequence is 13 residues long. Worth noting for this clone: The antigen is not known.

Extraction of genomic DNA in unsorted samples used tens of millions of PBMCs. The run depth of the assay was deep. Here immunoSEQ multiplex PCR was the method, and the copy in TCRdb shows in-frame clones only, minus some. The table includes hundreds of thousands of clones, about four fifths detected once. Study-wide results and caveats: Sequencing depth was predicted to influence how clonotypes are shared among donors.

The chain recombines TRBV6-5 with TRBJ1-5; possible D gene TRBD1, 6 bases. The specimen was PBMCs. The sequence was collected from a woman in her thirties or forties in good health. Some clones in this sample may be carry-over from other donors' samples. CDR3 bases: TGTGCCAGCGGAGCAGGGGCAGGTCAGCCCCAGCATTTT. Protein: CASGAGAGQPQHF.